The present TCR beta chain was sequenced within a study of cytomegalovirus exposure and HLA in healthy donors. Background on the study: An analysis done earlier identified about 120 million unique TCR beta sequences from approximately 170 million T cells.

This PCR relied on a set of 60 Vbeta primers and 13 Jbeta primers. The table came from immunoSEQ multiplex PCR; TCRdb's copy has only in-frame clones and leaves some out. Here the sample spans 150,000 to 250,000 clones, less than 85% being singletons. Study-level findings and limits: In vitro assays verified that a few CMV-associated chains recognized CMV antigens specifically.

V lost 0 bases and J 7 bases, leaving 12 bases between the germline ends. The CDR3 is 14 amino acids. Germline V gene lookup returns CDR1 SGHDN and CDR2 FVKESK. Notes on this clone: Its specificity is unknown.

This sequence was found in a girl aged 10 to 17 in good health and CMV-seropositive. The chain couples TRBV14 to TRBJ2-5; D is unresolved. The sample was PBMCs. CDR3 bases: TGTGCCAGCAGCCAAGATAGGATCCCAGGGACCCAGTACTTC. It encodes CASSQDRIPGTQYF.